This TCR beta chain was sequenced for a study of blood T cells in healthy people across ages. A second PCR of about 7 to 11 cycles used a sample-barcoded 5' primer and a J-beta primer mix. TCRdb ran MiXCR on the 5' RACE reads and lists one entry per CDR3 protein. This sample has approximately 1.5 million distinct CDR3 sequences, with 35% to 45% found just once. Per the germline V gene, CDR1 is LGHDT and CDR2 is YNNKEL (reference sequence). The CDR3 extends over 13 amino acids. The study, taken as a whole, reports: Older age went with lower TCR beta diversity per million T cells, in a roughly linear way.

As for this clonotype: Its antigen remains unknown. Germline and junction disagree at one end, which may indicate a read error.

Each sample yielded at least 5.5 micrograms of PBMC total RNA. This chain links TRBV3-1 with TRBJ1-4, with no clear D. This clonotype was obtained from a woman younger than 35 in good health. Sequencing was done on a sample of blood. The CDR3: CANSQTGREKLFF. Here the CDR3 DNA reads TGTGCCAACAGCCAAACGGGGAGGGAAAAACTGTTTTTT.